This T cell receptor beta chain was observed in a study of blood T cell repertoires in COVID-19. Study summary: Material from acute and convalescent COVID-19 was sourced from the United States, Italy and Spain. From T cells, B-cell-depleted T cells, or PBMCs came the material, which was cDNA or gDNA.

Researchers sorted participants into cohorts using their self-reported clinical history. This CDR3 has 15 amino acids. Germline V lookup: CDR1 SEHNR, CDR2 FQNEAQ (reference sequence). V was pared by 5 bases and J by 4 bases, with 14 bases between. Original handling: Estimated nucleated cell counts came from reference gene primer amplification. Sequenced by immunoSEQ multiplex PCR; TCRdb stores in-frame clones only, minus some. V and J calls and clone size come straight from that table; D and trimming were deduced from the DNA. The sample shows about 400,000 clones, approximately 86% of them seen only once.

The sequence came from a woman between 40 and 50 years old with acute COVID-19. Sequencing used PBMCs or T cells enriched from blood (not recorded which). V and J are TRBV7-9 and TRBJ2-2; D is possibly TRBD1 (6 bases). CDR3 loop: CASSGRTDVTGELFF. The CDR3 region has the DNA TGTGCCAGCAGCGGACGGACAGACGTCACCGGGGAGCTGTTTTTT.